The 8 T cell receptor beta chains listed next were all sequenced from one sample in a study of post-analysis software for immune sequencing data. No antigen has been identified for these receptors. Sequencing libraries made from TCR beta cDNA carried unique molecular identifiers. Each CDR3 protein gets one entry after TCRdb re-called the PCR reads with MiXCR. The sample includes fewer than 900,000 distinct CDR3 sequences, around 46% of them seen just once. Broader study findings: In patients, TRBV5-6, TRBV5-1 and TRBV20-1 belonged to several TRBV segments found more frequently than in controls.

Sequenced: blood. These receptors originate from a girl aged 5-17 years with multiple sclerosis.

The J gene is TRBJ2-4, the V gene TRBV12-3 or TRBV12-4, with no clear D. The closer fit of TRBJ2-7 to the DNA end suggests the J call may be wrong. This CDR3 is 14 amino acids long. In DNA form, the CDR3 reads TGTGCCAGCAGTTTTTGGCGAAGCCTCTACGAGCAGTACTTC. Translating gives CASSFWRSLYEQYF.

This CDR3 reads CSAPEVPGGNSYNEQFF. CDR3 bases: TGCAGTGCGCCCGAGGTCCCGGGAGGGAACTCCTACAATGAGCAGTTCTTC. The chain carries TRBV20-1 and TRBJ2-1, with 8 nucleotides matching TRBD2. With V trimmed by 6 bases and J by 0 bases, 13 bases remained unmatched. Germline CDR1 and CDR2: DFQATT and SNEGSKA (reference sequence). This CDR3 is built from 17 residues.

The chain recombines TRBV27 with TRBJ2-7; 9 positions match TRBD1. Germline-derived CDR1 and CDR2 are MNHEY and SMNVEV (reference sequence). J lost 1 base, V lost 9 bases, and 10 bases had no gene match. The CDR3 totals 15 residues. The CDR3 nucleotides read TGTGCCAGTAGTAACGGGACAGGGTCTTCCTACGAGCAGTACTTC. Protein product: CASSNGTGSSYEQYF.

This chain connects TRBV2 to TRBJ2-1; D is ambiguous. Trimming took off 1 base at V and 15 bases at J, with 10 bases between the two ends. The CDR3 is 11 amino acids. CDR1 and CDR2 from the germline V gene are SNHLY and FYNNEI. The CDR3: CASSEDSVRFF. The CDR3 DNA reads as TGTGCCAGCAGTGAAGATAGTGTTAGGTTCTTC.

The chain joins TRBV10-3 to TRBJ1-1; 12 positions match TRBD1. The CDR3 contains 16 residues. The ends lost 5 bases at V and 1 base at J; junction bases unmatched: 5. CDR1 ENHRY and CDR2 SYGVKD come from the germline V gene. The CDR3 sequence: CAISPGQGAGNTEAFF. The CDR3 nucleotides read TGTGCCATCAGTCCGGGACAGGGGGCCGGGAACACTGAAGCTTTCTTT.

DNA of the CDR3: TGCGCCAGCAGCCCCGGGACTACGTTCACAGATACGCAGTATTTT. As protein: CASSPGTTFTDTQYF. This sequence joins TRBV5-1 and TRBJ2-3; 7 bases line up with TRBD2. Germline V gene sequence: CDR1 SGHRS, CDR2 YFSETQ. Germline trimming cut 4 bases from V and 2 bases from J; bases unmatched to any gene: 7. This CDR3 region has 15 residues.

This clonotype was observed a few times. CDR3 loop: CASSLDSTSGSYEQYF. Written as DNA, the CDR3 is TGTGCCAGCAGCTTAGATTCGACTAGCGGATCCTACGAGCAGTACTTC. The V call is TRBV7-2, the J call TRBJ2-7, with 9 nucleotides matching TRBD2. V lost 1 base, J lost 1 base, and 5 bases stayed unmatched. Germline V gene sequence: CDR1 SGHTA, CDR2 FQGNSA. The CDR3 spans 16 residues.

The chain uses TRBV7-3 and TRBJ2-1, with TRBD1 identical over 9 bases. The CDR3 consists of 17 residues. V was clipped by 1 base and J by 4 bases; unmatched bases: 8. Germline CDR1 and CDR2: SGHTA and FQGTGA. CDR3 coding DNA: TGTGCCAGCAGCTTAAAGTCGGGGACAGGGTTGTACAATGAGCAGTTCTTC. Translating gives CASSLKSGTGLYNEQFF.